This TCR beta chain was captured by sequencing in a study of shared clonotypes between healthy human individuals. Looking at the study overall: The donor pool was made up of a couple of women and a few men aged 18 to 49.

In the case of this clone: Its specificity is unknown.

Replicate PCRs run on sorted subsets employed 200 ng DNA, some 33,000 T cell genomes. Sequenced by immunoSEQ multiplex PCR; TCRdb stores in-frame clones only, minus some. Among approximately 2.5 million clones listed, 85% to 95% were seen once. In germline, CDR1 is SEHNR, CDR2 FQNEAQ (reference sequence). The CDR3 consists of 15 residues. V shed 1 base and J 6 bases; nucleotides not matched to a gene: 3. A CD45RA+ naive subset and a CD45RA-negative memory subset were split from CD4+ cells. Study outcomes and limitations: Among the subsets, naive ones generally showed larger estimated richness than memory ones.

The clonotype comes from a man aged 18 to 35 in good health. V is TRBV7-9 and J is TRBJ2-2; 9 bases agree with TRBD1. Sequencing was carried out using naive CD4+ T cells sorted from blood. Described subset: CD45RA+ positively selected. The DNA for the CDR3 is TGTGCCAGCAGCTTAGGGGACAGGGAAGCCGGGGAGCTGTTTTTT. It translates to CASSLGDREAGELFF.